This T cell receptor (beta chain) was obtained from a study of tissue T cells after allogeneic stem cell transplantation. Overall study findings and caveats: Motif-based clustering found tissue-specific repertoire signatures shared across patients, though few clones were shared. Within patients, tissue anatomy strongly shaped TCR repertoire composition.

The time point is: mouse harvest day 14 after allogeneic transplant. Each mouse received 10^7 T-cell-depleted marrow cells plus 10^6 splenic CD5+ T cells by tail vein. This clone ranks as medium-sized. Its antigen is unidentified. Gene labels here are mouse ones. Coverage ceases 1 residue before the CDR3 finishes, and the germline J gene fills in the end. The germline CDR1 and CDR2 sequences are KGHPV and FQNQEV (reference sequence). V shed 3 bases and J shed 7 bases, with 7 bases lying between them. The CDR3 consists of 13 residues. CDR3 sequences, V/J genes, frequencies and template counts came from survey-depth TCRbeta sequencing. Sequencing was performed with immunoSEQ multiplex PCR; in TCRdb, only in-frame clones are kept and a portion is missing. The repertoire holds 6,500 to 8,000 clones, with roughly a third as singletons.

The chain recombines TRBV26 with TRBJ1-6; TRBD1 might be the D (5 bases). TRBJ1-6 counts as an open reading frame of uncertain function. This TCR was recovered from a female BALB/c mouse given C57BL/6 T cells with graft-versus-host disease after an allogeneic hematopoietic cell transplant. The material sequenced was skin. The CDR3 DNA, read in part, is TGTGCCAGCAGTCTAGACAGAAATTCGCCCCTCTAC. Translating it yields CASSLDRNSPLY. In full, the CDR3 is CASSLDRNSPLYF.